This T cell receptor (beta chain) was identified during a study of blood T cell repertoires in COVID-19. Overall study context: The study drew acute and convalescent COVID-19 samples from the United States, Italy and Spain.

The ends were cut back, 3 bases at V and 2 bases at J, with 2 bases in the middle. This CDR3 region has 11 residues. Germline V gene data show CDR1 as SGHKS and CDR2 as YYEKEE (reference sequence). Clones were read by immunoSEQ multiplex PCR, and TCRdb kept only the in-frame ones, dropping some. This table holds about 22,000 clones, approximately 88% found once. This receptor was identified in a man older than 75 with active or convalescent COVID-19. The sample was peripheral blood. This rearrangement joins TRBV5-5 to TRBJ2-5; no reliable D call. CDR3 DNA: TGTGCCAGCAGCTCTCAAGAGACCCAGTACTTC. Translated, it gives CASSSQETQYF.